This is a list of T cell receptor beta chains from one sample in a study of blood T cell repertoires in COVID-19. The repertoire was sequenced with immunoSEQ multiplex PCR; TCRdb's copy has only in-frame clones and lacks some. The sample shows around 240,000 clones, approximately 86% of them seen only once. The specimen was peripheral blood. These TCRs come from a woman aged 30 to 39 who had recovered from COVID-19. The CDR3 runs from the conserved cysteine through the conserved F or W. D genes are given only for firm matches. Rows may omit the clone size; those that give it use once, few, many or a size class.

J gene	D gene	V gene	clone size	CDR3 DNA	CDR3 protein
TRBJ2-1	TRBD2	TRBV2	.	TGTGCCAGCAGTGCCCGGGGGGGATACAATGAGCAGTTCTTC	CASSARGGYNEQFF
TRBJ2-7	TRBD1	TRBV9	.	TGTGCCAGCAGCGACACAGGGGACGAGCAGTACTTC	CASSDTGDEQYF
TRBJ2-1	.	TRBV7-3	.	TGTGCCAGCAGCTTCCAAGGGGGAAATGAGCAGTTCTTC	CASSFQGGNEQFF
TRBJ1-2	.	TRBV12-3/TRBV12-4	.	TGTGCCGTCACCGAGGGCGCGGGCTACACCTTC	CAVTEGAGYTF
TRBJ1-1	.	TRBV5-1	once	TGCGCCAGCAGCTTGATGGGACAGAACACTGAAGCTTTCTTT	CASSLMGQNTEAFF
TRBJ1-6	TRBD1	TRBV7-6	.	TGTGCCAGCAGCTTAGCGCTCGGGACAGTTATGACCAATTCACCCCTCCACTTT	CASSLALGTVMTNSPLHF
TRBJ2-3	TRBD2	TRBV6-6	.	TGTGCCAGCAGCCACTTGACTAGCGGGGCTGCATTCACCCCCCCCGATACGCAGTATTTT	CASSHLTSGAAFTPPDTQYF
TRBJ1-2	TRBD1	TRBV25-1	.	TGTGCCAGCAGTCAACCGGGACAGGGCCCTAAGGCCTTC	CASSQPGQGPKAF
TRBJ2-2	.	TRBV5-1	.	TGCGCCAGCAGCCTGCTCCCGGCGGTCAACACCGGGGAGCTGTTTTTT	CASSLLPAVNTGELFF
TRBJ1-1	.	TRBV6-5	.	TGTGCCAGCAGTCCGCTAGGGAACACTGAAGCTTTCTTT	CASSPLGNTEAFF
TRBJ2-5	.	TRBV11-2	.	TGTGCCAGCAGCCCGGGATTCCAAGAGACCCAGTACTTC	CASSPGFQETQYF
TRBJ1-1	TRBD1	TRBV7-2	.	TGTGCCAGCAGCTTGGACAGGGGGAGAAACACTGAAGCTTTCTTT	CASSLDRGRNTEAFF
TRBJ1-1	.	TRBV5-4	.	TGTGCCAGTGGCCAGGGCTTGAACACTGAAGCTTTCTTT	CASGQGLNTEAFF
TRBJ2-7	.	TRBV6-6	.	TGTGCCAGCAGTTCCTCGCCGGGACAAGCCTACGAGCAGTACTTC	CASSSSPGQAYEQYF
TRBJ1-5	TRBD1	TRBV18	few	TGTGCCAGCTCAGAGGACAGGGAGGGTCAGCCCCAGCATTTT	CASSEDREGQPQHF
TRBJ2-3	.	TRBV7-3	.	TGTGCCAGCAGCGTCGGCACAGATACGCAGTATTTT	CASSVGTDTQYF
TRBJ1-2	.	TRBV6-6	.	TGTGCCAGCAGTCAGGGGCTTGGTCTGGATGGCTACACCTTC	CASSQGLGLDGYTF
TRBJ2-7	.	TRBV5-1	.	TGCGCCAGCAGCTTGGGGGTAGCGTCTACCTACGAGCAGTACTTC	CASSLGVASTYEQYF
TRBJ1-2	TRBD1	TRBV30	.	TGTGCCTCACCACGGACAGGAGTTAACTATGGCTACACCTTC	CASPRTGVNYGYTF